Given below is one T cell receptor (beta chain) in context. Its matching antigen is unknown. Germline values: CDR1 SGHKS, CDR2 YYEKEE (reference sequence). The length of the CDR3 is 16 residues. Trimming took 4 bases from V and 5 from J; bases not matched to a gene: 12. TCRdb re-called the reads with MiXCR, one entry per CDR3 protein. This sample carries approximately 500,000 distinct CDR3 sequences, more than 30% of them seen once, and the ten largest clones take about a sixth. This entry is derived from a study of T cell repertoires in cytomegalovirus infection. Study overall: The authors used CMV epitopes that were HLA-C-restricted (recently identified) and HLA-B-restricted (well studied). Evidence of both CMV infection and a matching HLA type came from public TCR beta signatures.

The study's findings and limits: Based on cumulative public TCR beta family frequency, carriers of CMV plus the relevant HLA were identified. HLA-C-restricted, CMV-specific TCR beta clonotypes were dominant ex vivo.

The specimen comprised cultured PBMCs, sampled from culture after CMV antigen stimulation. The rearrangement links TRBV5-5 to TRBJ1-2, with 9 nucleotides matching TRBD1. This sequence originates from a human donor in good health (CMV status not recorded). Some clones in this sample may be carry-over from other donors' samples. The CDR3 DNA follows: TGTGCCAGCAGCCAATCGCCGACAGGGGGTTATTATGGCTACACCTTC. Amino acid sequence: CASSQSPTGGYYGYTF.